Here is one TCR beta chain with its context. What it binds is not known. The CDR3 is 15 residues long. CDR1 and CDR2 (germline): SNHLY, FYNNEI. The V segment lost 1 base and the J segment 7 bases; nucleotides outside the gene matches: 5. The entry originates in a study of identical twins. Study observations and caveats: Invariant MAIT and iNKT cells are populations that could partly confound zero-insertion analyses.

In TCRdb, the 5' RACE reads were re-called with MiXCR into one record per CDR3 protein. Among 300,000 to 350,000 distinct CDR3 sequences listed, 9% to 15% were seen once. The same sample was also studied in work on yellow fever vaccine responses in identical twins.

Sequencing was done on a sample of CD8+ T cells sorted from blood. This TCR was sampled from a woman between 18 and 30 years old in good health. The rearrangement joins TRBV2 to TRBJ2-1, with 9 bases matching TRBD1. The DNA of the CDR3 is TGTGCCAGCAGTGAAGGGTTCGGGACAGGGAATGAGCAGTTCTTC. Translated, it gives CASSEGFGTGNEQFF.